This T cell receptor (beta chain) derives from a study of OX40 agonist ivuxolimab in advanced cancers. Study at large: The patients received agonistic anti-OX40 (CD134) antibody ivuxolimab. Under the entry rules, prior anti-PD-1, anti-PD-L1 or anti-CTLA-4 therapy was allowed, and 35% to 40% had some. Study conclusions and caveats: Expanded peripheral T cell antigen specificity was not determined.

The method was immunoSEQ multiplex PCR; TCRdb's version includes in-frame clones alone and lacks a portion of them. The sample contains around 68,000 clones, 86% of which appear only once. As for this clone: The antigen is unknown.

The cohort excluded patients with autoimmune disease history or systemic immunosuppression. V was clipped by 7 bases and J by 5 bases, with 12 bases between them. The CDR3 consists of 13 residues. This sequence originates from an adult with an advanced solid tumor such as melanoma, head and neck, liver or kidney cancer. This specimen was CD4+ or CD8+ T cells sorted from blood, taken in a trial of the OX40 agonist ivuxolimab. The chain is built from TRBV23-1 and TRBJ2-1; D possibly corresponds to TRBD1 (5 bases). TRBV23-1 is an ORF; its function is uncertain. The CDR3 nucleotides are TGCGCCAGCACGACAGCCGAAGACAATGAGCAGTTCTTC. Translating gives CASTTAEDNEQFF.